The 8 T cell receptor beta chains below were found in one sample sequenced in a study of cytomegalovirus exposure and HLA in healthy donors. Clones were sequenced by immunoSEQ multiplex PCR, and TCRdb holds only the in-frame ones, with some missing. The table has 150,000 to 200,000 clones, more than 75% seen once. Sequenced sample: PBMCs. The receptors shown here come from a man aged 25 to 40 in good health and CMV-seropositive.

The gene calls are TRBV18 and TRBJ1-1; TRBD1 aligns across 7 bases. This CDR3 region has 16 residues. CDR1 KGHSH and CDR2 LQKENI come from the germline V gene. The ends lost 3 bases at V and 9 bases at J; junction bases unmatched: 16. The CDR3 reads CASSPDRERGGTKAFF. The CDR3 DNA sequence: TGTGCCAGCTCACCCGACAGGGAACGGGGTGGGACGAAAGCTTTCTTT.

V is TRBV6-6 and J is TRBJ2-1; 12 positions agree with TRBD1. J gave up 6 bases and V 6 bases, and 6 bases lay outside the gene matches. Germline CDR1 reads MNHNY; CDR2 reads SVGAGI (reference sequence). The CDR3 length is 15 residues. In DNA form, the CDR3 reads TGTGCCAGCAGACTACCGGGACAGGGGGCCAATGAGCAGTTCTTC. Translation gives CASRLPGQGANEQFF.

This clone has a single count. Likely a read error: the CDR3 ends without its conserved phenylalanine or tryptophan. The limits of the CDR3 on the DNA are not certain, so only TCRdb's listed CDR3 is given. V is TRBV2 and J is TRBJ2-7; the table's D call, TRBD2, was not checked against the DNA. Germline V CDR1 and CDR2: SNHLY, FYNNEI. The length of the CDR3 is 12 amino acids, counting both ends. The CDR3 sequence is CASSLLAGVSTT.

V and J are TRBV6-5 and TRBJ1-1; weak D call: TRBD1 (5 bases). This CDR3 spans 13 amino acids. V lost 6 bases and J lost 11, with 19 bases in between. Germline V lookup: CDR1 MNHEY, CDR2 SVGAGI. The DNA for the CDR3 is TGTGCCAGCAGCCAACCAGGGCAGCGCGGGGCTTTCTTT. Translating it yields CASSQPGQRGAFF.

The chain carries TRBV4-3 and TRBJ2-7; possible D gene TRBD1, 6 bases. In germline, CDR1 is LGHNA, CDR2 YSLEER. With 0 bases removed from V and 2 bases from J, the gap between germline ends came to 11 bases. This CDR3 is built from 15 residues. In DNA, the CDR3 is TGCGCCAGCAGCCAAGAGGGGGCCGGAGCCTACGAGCAGTACTTC. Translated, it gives CASSQEGAGAYEQYF.

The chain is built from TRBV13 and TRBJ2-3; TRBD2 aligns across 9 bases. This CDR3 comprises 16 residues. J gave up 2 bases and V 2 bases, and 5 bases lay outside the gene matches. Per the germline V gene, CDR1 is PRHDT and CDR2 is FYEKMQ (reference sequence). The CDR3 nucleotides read TGTGCCAGCAGCTTACGTAGCGGGGGTTCCACAGATACGCAGTATTTT. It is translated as CASSLRSGGSTDTQYF.

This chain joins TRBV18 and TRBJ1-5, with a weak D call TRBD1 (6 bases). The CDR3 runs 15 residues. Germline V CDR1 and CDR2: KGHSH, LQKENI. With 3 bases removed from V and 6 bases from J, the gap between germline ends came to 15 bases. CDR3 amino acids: CASSPSGGGGQPQHF. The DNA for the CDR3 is TGTGCCAGCTCACCGTCCGGCGGGGGCGGTCAGCCCCAGCATTTT.

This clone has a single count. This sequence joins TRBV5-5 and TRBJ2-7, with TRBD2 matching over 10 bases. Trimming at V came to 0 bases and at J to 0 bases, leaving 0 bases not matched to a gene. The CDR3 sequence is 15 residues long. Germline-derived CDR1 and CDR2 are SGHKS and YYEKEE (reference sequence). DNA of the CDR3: TGTGCCAGCAGCTTGGCTAGCGGGAGCTCCTACGAGCAGTACTTC. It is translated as CASSLASGSSYEQYF. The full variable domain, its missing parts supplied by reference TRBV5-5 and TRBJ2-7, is DAGVTQSPTHLIKTRGQQVTLRCSPISGHKSVSWYQQVLGQGPQFIFQYYEKEERGRGNFPDRFSARQFPNYSSELNVNALLLGDSALYLCASSLASGSSYEQYFGPGTRLTVT.